The 22 T cell receptor beta chains below all came from one sample that was sequenced in a study of regulatory and conventional T cells in RAG deficiency. Sequencing was performed with immunoSEQ multiplex PCR; in TCRdb, only in-frame clones are kept and a portion is missing. The sample gives tens of thousands of clones, roughly 90% of which show up once; roughly 15% is in the top ten. In addition, the sample was reused for a study of regulatory T cells. That study reports: Primers: 52 TRBV forward and 13 TRBJ reverse.

Sequencing was done on a sample of CD8+ T cells sorted from blood. The source of these receptors is a human donor in good health.

The chain is built from TRBV18 and TRBJ2-3; D is ambiguous. The germline gives CDR1 KGHSH, CDR2 LQKENI. V lost 6 bases to trimming and J lost 0 bases, with 10 bases between them. The CDR3 consists of 14 residues. CDR3 sequence (DNA): TGTGCCAGCTCGGGGTACCCTAGCACAGATACGCAGTATTTT. The encoded protein is CASSGYPSTDTQYF.

This sequence joins TRBV7-6 and TRBJ2-3; either TRBD1 or TRBD2 may fit D (5 bases each). Germline CDR1 is SGHVS and CDR2 is FNYEAQ. V was pared by 8 bases and J by 8 bases, with 11 bases between. The CDR3 has 11 amino acids. The CDR3, as DNA: TGTGCCAGCGAAGCGAGGGGTACGCAGTATTTT. The encoded protein is CASEARGTQYF.

This clone turned up a few times. This rearrangement joins TRBV4-1 to TRBJ2-5, with no clear D. V was clipped by 0 bases and J by 3 bases, with 8 bases between them. The CDR3 spans 14 residues. Per the germline V gene, CDR1 is MGHRA and CDR2 is YSYEKL. DNA of the CDR3: TGCGCCAGCAGCCAAGATCGGGCAGAAGAGACCCAGTACTTC. It yields the protein CASSQDRAEETQYF.

The chain recombines TRBV19 with TRBJ1-3; TRBD1 agrees at 8 bases. V trimming: 5 bases; J trimming: 0 bases; junction bases outside the gene matches: 9. The CDR3 extends over 17 amino acids. Germline loops: CDR1 LNHDA, CDR2 SQIVND (reference sequence). The CDR3 DNA sequence: TGTGCCAGTAGTCTGCAGACAGGGGACTTCTCTGGAAACACCATATATTTT. Protein sequence: CASSLQTGDFSGNTIYF. Looking up the rest from reference TRBV19 and TRBJ1-3 gives the full variable domain: DGGITQSPKYLFRKEGQNVTLSCEQNLNHDAMYWYRQDPGQGLRLIYYSQIVNDFQKGDIAEGYSVSREKKESFPLTVTSAQKNPTAFYLCASSLQTGDFSGNTIYFGEGSWLTVV.

Points on this clone: Other DNA variants within this sample encode the same CDR3. The chain uses TRBV7-8 and TRBJ2-5, with D possibly matching TRBD2 (6 bases). With 5 bases removed from V and 3 bases from J, the gap between germline ends came to 16 bases. The CDR3 has 15 residues. Germline V gene sequence: CDR1 SGHVS, CDR2 FQNEAQ. The CDR3: CASSPGWRAEETQYF. Written as DNA, the CDR3 is TGTGCCAGCAGCCCGGGGTGGAGGGCGGAAGAGACCCAGTACTTC.

This clone came up once. V usage is TRBV2 and J usage is TRBJ2-2; 8 bases line up with TRBD1. Germline CDR1 and CDR2: SNHLY and FYNNEI. The CDR3 sequence is 15 residues long. Losses at the gene ends were 7 bases for V and 6 bases for J; bases not matched to a gene: 10. The DNA of the CDR3 is TGTGCCAGCACCCCTCGACAGGGGACCCCCGGGGAGCTGTTTTTT. It specifies CASTPRQGTPGELFF.

This chain connects TRBV1 to TRBJ1-5; TRBD1 is the table's D call and was not checked against the DNA. TRBV1 represents a pseudogene. CDR3 length: 16 residues. CDR3 sequence (DNA): TGCACCAGCAGCCTGAGGGGGACAGGGGATGTTCAGCCCCAGCATTTT. Translating gives CTSSLRGTGDVQPQHF.

This chain links TRBV7-9 with TRBJ2-2; D could derive from TRBD1 or TRBD2 (6 bases each). Germline CDR1 is SEHNR and CDR2 is FQNEAQ (reference sequence). The CDR3 has 17 amino acids. V lost 5 bases and J 5 bases, leaving 21 bases between the germline ends. CDR3 region: CASSRSGRGLVTGELFF. DNA of the CDR3: TGTGCCAGCAGCAGGTCAGGCCGGGGGCTGGTGACCGGGGAGCTGTTTTTT.

The chain joins TRBV6-1 to TRBJ1-5; no clear D. In germline, CDR1 is MNHNS, CDR2 SASEGT. V lost 2 bases to trimming and J lost 0 bases, with 5 bases between them. The CDR3 runs to 14 residues. CDR3 sequence: CASSETNSNQPQHF. The CDR3 nucleotides read TGTGCCAGCAGTGAAACAAATAGCAATCAGCCCCAGCATTTT.

CDR3: CASSQDIGNSVFSGNTIYF. The CDR3 DNA follows: TGCGCCAGCAGCCAAGATATAGGTAACAGCGTATTCTCTGGAAACACCATATATTTT. J is TRBJ1-3 and V is TRBV4-1; no firm D call. The CDR3 spans 19 residues. CDR1 is MGHRA, CDR2 YSYEKL, per germline. The V end was cut by 0 bases, the J end by 0 bases, with 18 bases between.

The V call is TRBV7-6, the J call TRBJ2-5, with D possibly being TRBD2 (6 bases). CDR1 is SGHVS and CDR2 is FNYEAQ in the germline V gene. This CDR3 contains 13 residues. With 10 bases removed from V and 0 bases from J, the gap between germline ends came to 12 bases. In DNA, the CDR3 is TGTGCCACCCCGGGGGAATACCAAGAGACCCAGTACTTC. As protein: CATPGEYQETQYF.

The CDR3 loop is CASSRPRGAYGNTIYF. The CDR3 DNA is TGTGCCAGCAGCCGACCCCGGGGGGCTTATGGAAACACCATATATTTT. This sequence joins TRBV9 and TRBJ1-3; D is possibly TRBD1 (6 bases). CDR1 and CDR2 from the germline V gene are SGDLS and YYNGEE. With 4 bases removed from V and 3 bases from J, the gap between germline ends came to 17 bases. There are 16 residues in the CDR3. Full variable domain (remainder filled in from reference TRBV9 and TRBJ1-3): DSGVTQTPKHLITATGQRVTLRCSPRSGDLSVYWYQQSLDQGLQFLIQYYNGEERAKGNILERFSAQQFPDLHSELNLSSLELGDSALYFCASSRPRGAYGNTIYFGEGSWLTVV.

As to this clone: Distinct nucleotide sequences in the sample also encode this CDR3. The rearrangement uses TRBV19 and TRBJ1-5, with D unresolved. The germline V gene encodes CDR1 LNHDA and CDR2 SQIVND (reference sequence). There are 14 residues in the CDR3. Trimming cost V 3 bases and J 0 bases, with 6 bases left between them. The CDR3 sequence is CASSIRDSNQPQHF. CDR3 nucleotide sequence: TGTGCCAGTAGTATTCGAGATAGCAATCAGCCCCAGCATTTT. Using reference TRBV19 and TRBJ1-5 for the parts outside the CDR3, the full variable domain is DGGITQSPKYLFRKEGQNVTLSCEQNLNHDAMYWYRQDPGQGLRLIYYSQIVNDFQKGDIAEGYSVSREKKESFPLTVTSAQKNPTAFYLCASSIRDSNQPQHFGDGTRLSIL.

V is TRBV27 and J is TRBJ2-3; D gene ambiguous. The CDR3 runs to 12 residues. Trimming removed 1 base at V and 5 bases at J, with 4 bases between. Germline values: CDR1 MNHEY, CDR2 SMNVEV (reference sequence). CDR3 residues: CASSLWGDTQYF. The CDR3 DNA reads TGTGCCAGCAGTTTATGGGGAGATACGCAGTATTTT.

The chain joins TRBV4-2 to TRBJ1-4, with D unclear. V was cut by 0 bases and J by 1 base, with 9 bases left in between. The CDR3 sequence is 16 residues long. Germline V gene data show CDR1 as LGHNA and CDR2 as YNFKEQ. The CDR3 region is CASSQEVGRTNEKLFF. The CDR3 region has the DNA TGTGCCAGCAGCCAAGAAGTAGGTCGAACTAATGAAAAACTGTTTTTT.

The V gene is TRBV19, the J gene TRBJ2-1; D call uncertain. V shed 2 bases and J shed 6 bases, with 11 bases lying between them. CDR1 and CDR2 (germline): LNHDA, SQIVND (reference sequence). The length of the CDR3 is 14 residues. The CDR3 region has the DNA TGTGCCAGTAGTATATCTCTAGTGAGCAATGAGCAGTTCTTC. Amino acid sequence: CASSISLVSNEQFF.

V gene TRBV5-6 combines with J gene TRBJ1-2, with D perhaps matching TRBD1 (6 bases). The CDR3 runs to 15 residues. The germline V gene has CDR1 SGHDT and CDR2 YYEEEE. V dropped 3 bases and J dropped 2 bases, with 14 bases sitting between them. CDR3 loop: CASSYLQGLNYGYTF. The CDR3 DNA reads TGTGCCAGCAGCTATCTACAGGGATTAAACTATGGCTACACCTTC.

V gene TRBV15 combines with J gene TRBJ2-5; TRBD1 might be the D (5 bases). The ends were cut back, 3 bases at V and 2 bases at J, with 10 bases in the middle. The CDR3 is made up of 14 amino acids. Germline CDR1 is LNHNV and CDR2 is YYDKDF (reference sequence). CDR3 sequence: CATSRTADQETQYF. The CDR3 DNA reads TGTGCCACCAGCAGGACAGCCGATCAAGAGACCCAGTACTTC.

The chain carries TRBV28 and TRBJ1-2; D not certain. The germline V and J ends were trimmed by 3 bases and 4 bases, with 9 bases remaining between them. CDR1 and CDR2 from the germline V gene are MDHEN and SYDVKM. The CDR3 spans 13 residues. DNA of the CDR3: TGTGCCAGCAGTTTCGAAGGTAGCTATGGCTACACCTTC. Encoded protein: CASSFEGSYGYTF.

The chain has TRBV9 and TRBJ2-2; 12 nucleotides match TRBD2. Germline CDR1 SGDLS, CDR2 YYNGEE. The CDR3 covers 19 residues. The V and J ends lost 0 bases and 3 bases, in that order; junction bases with no gene match: 9. The CDR3 region has the DNA TGTGCCAGCAGCGTAGGATCTAGCGGGAGGGCCTTCGACACCGGGGAGCTGTTTTTT. Protein: CASSVGSSGRAFDTGELFF.

The chain carries TRBV12-2 and TRBJ1-2. TRBV12-2 constitutes a pseudogene. The CDR3 covers 17 residues. CDR3 nucleotide sequence: TGTGCAAGTCGCCAGAAGCTGGCTCCACGAAAGACCTATGGCTACACCTTC. Amino acids: CASRQKLAPRKTYGYTF.

The rearrangement uses TRBV19 and TRBJ1-4, with 11 bases fitting TRBD1. CDR3 size: 16 residues. Losses at the gene ends were 3 bases for V and 4 bases for J; bases not matched to a gene: 4. Germline-derived CDR1 and CDR2 are LNHDA and SQIVND (reference sequence). DNA for the CDR3: TGTGCCAGTAGTATTGGACAGGGGGCAGTTAATGAAAAACTGTTTTTT. It translates to CASSIGQGAVNEKLFF.